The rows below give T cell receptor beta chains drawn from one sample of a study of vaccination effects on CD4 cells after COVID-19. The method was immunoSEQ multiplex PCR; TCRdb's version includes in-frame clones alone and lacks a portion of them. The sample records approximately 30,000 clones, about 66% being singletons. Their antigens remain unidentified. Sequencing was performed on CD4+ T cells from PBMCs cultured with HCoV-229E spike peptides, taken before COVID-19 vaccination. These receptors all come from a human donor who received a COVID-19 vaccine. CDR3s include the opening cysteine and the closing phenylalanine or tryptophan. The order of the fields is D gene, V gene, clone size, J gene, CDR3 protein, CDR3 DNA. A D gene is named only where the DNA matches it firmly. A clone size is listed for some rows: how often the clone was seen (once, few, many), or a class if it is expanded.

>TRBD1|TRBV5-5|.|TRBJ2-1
CASSPTGGLYNEQFF
TGTGCCAGCAGCCCGACAGGGGGCTTGTACAATGAGCAGTTCTTC
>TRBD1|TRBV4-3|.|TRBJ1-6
CASSQDFQGVSPLHF
TGCGCCAGCAGCCAAGATTTCCAGGGGGTTTCACCCCTCCACTTT
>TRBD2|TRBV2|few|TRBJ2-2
CASRQLATGAGELFF
TGTGCCAGCAGGCAACTAGCGACGGGCGCCGGGGAGCTGTTTTTT
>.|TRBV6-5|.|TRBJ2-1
CASKEGYFSYNEQFF
TGTGCCAGCAAGGAGGGGTACTTCTCCTACAATGAGCAGTTCTTC
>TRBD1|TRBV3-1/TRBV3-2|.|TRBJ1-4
CASSQDQGAYEKLFF
TGTGCCAGCAGCCAAGATCAGGGGGCGTATGAAAAACTGTTTTTT
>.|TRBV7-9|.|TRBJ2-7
CASSLRMTGEQYF
TGTGCCAGCAGCTTACGGATGACTGGGGAGCAGTACTTC
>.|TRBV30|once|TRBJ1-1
CAWTRGGYTEAFF
TGTGCCTGGACTCGGGGGGGGTACACTGAAGCTTTCTTT
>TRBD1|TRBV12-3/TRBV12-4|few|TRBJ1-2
CASSPTGGYGYTF
TGTGCCAGCAGTCCGACAGGGGGCTATGGCTACACCTTC
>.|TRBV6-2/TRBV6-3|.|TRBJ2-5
CASSYVGAQETQYF
TGTGCCAGCAGTTATGTGGGGGCTCAAGAGACCCAGTACTTC
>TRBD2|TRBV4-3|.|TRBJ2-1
CASSLGTSSYNEQFF
TGCGCCAGCAGCCTCGGGACTAGCAGCTACAATGAGCAGTTCTTC
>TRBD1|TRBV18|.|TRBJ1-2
CASSPLPGTESTNYGYTF
TGTGCCAGCTCACCACTTCCCGGGACAGAATCAACTAACTATGGCTACACCTTC
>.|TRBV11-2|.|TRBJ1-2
CASSLDRQFTNYGYTF
TGTGCCAGCAGCTTAGACCGGCAGTTTACTAACTATGGCTACACCTTC
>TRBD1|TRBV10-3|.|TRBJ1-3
CAISGTGGGNTIYF
TGTGCCATCAGTGGTACAGGGGGTGGAAACACCATATATTTT
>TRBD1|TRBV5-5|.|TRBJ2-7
CASSRTGSPYEQYF
TGTGCCAGCAGCAGGACAGGGTCCCCCTACGAGCAGTACTTC
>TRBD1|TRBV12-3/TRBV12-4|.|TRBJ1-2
CASRSTGDYGYTF
TGTGCCAGCAGGTCTACAGGGGACTATGGCTACACCTTC
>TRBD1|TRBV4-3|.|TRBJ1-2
CASSQDGIGNRGIYGYTF
TGCGCCAGCAGCCAAGATGGGATTGGCAACAGGGGAATTTATGGCTACACCTTC
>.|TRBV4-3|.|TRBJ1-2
CASSQDLAGHYGYTF
TGCGCCAGCAGCCAAGATCTTGCAGGCCACTATGGCTACACCTTC
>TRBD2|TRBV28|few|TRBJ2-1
CASTLAGAGGDEQFF
TGTGCCAGCACCCTAGCGGGAGCTGGGGGGGATGAGCAGTTCTTC
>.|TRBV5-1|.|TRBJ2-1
CASSARSSSYNEQFF
TGCGCCAGCAGCGCAAGGAGTAGCTCCTACAATGAGCAGTTCTTC
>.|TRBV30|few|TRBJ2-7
CAWSVLQDSYEQYF
TGTGCCTGGAGTGTACTACAGGACTCCTACGAGCAGTACTTC
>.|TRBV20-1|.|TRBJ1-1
CSAPSFGLAFF
TGCAGTGCCCCGAGTTTTGGGTTAGCTTTCTTT
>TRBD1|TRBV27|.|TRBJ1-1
CASTPEGAWVTEAFF
TGTGCCAGCACCCCTGAGGGGGCTTGGGTCACTGAAGCTTTCTTT
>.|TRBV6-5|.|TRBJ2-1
CASTSPSSEQFF
TGTGCCAGTACAAGCCCTAGCAGTGAGCAGTTCTTC
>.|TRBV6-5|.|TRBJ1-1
CASTRRRQMNTEAFF
TGTGCCAGCACCCGGCGGAGACAGATGAACACTGAAGCTTTCTTT
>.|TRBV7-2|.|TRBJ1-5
CASSLGGHHNQPQHF
TGTGCCAGCAGCTTAGGGGGCCACCACAATCAGCCCCAGCATTTT
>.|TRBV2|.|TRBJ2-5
CASSAGVKETQYF
TGTGCCAGCAGTGCGGGAGTCAAAGAGACCCAGTACTTC
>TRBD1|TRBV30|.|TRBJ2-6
CARTGTGKAGANVLTF
TGTGCCAGAACCGGGACAGGGAAGGCTGGGGCCAACGTCCTGACTTTC
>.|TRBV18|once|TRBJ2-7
CASSPRTDEQYF
TGTGCCAGCTCACCCCGGACAGACGAGCAGTACTTC
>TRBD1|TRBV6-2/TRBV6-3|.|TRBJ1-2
CASSYPTGDNYGYTF
TGTGCCAGCAGTTACCCGACAGGGGACAACTATGGCTACACCTTC
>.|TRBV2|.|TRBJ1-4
CASSAGIGEKLFF
TGTGCCAGCAGTGCAGGGATCGGTGAAAAACTGTTTTTT
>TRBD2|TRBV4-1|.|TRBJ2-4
CASSQVGLRTSGNRENIQYF
TGCGCCAGCAGCCAAGTCGGTTTAAGGACTAGCGGGAATAGGGAAAACATTCAGTACTTC
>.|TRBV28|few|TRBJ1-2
CASSRVTPYGYTF
TGTGCCAGCAGTAGAGTTACCCCCTATGGCTACACCTTC
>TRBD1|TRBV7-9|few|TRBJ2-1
CASSSGTGVYNEQFF
TGTGCCAGCAGTTCCGGGACAGGGGTTTACAATGAGCAGTTCTTC
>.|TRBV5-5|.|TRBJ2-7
CASSLPGPSSYEQYF
TGTGCCAGCAGCTTGCCAGGGCCTAGCTCCTACGAGCAGTACTTC
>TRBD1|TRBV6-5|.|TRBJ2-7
CASSRTGGFSYEQYF
TGTGCCAGCAGCCGAACAGGGGGATTCTCCTACGAGCAGTACTTC
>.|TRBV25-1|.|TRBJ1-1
CASRTPGRPEAFF
TGTGCCAGCAGAACTCCAGGGAGGCCTGAAGCTTTCTTT
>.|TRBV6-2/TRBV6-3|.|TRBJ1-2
CASSYSIGGAEPLIYGYTF
TGTGCCAGCAGTTACTCGATTGGGGGAGCGGAACCTTTGATCTATGGCTACACCTTC
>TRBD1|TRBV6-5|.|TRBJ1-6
CASYDRAHSPLHF
TGTGCCAGCTACGACAGGGCCCATTCACCCCTCCACTTT
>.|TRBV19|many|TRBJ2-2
CASTRRGILRTGELFF
TGTGCCAGTACACGACGGGGGATCCTCAGAACCGGGGAGCTGTTTTTT